Listed below are T cell receptor beta chains from one sample, sequenced in a study of technical replicates of blood from several donors. Assay: immunoSEQ multiplex PCR; the TCRdb copy retains only in-frame clones and omits some. The sample holds 50,000 to 60,000 clones, 75% to 95% seen once. The sample taken for sequencing was PBMCs. Receptor source: a human donor in good health. Some clones in this sample may be carry-over from other donors' samples. The CDR3 runs from the conserved cysteine through the conserved F or W. D genes are given only for firm matches. Rows give clone size only sometimes, using once, few, many, or a class for an expanded clone.

size: -; V: TRBV7-2; D: -; J: TRBJ1-2; CDR3: CASSLVGQDSPYGYTF; DNA: TGTGCCAGCAGCTTAGTCGGGCAGGACTCGCCCTATGGCTACACCTTC
size: -; V: TRBV6-6; D: -; J: TRBJ2-6; CDR3: CATDGALGGANVLTF; DNA: TGTGCCACCGATGGAGCTTTGGGTGGGGCCAACGTCCTGACTTTC
size: -; V: TRBV4-3; D: TRBD1; J: TRBJ2-7; CDR3: CASSQSRGPAYEQYF; DNA: TGCGCCAGCAGCCAAAGTAGGGGGCCAGCCTACGAGCAGTACTTC
size: -; V: TRBV20-1; D: -; J: TRBJ2-7; CDR3: CSASLGDEQYF; DNA: TGCAGTGCTAGCCTAGGGGACGAGCAGTACTTC
size: -; V: TRBV10-3; D: -; J: TRBJ1-1; CDR3: CAISERQGNTEAFF; DNA: TGTGCCATCAGTGAGAGGCAGGGAAACACTGAAGCTTTCTTT
size: once; V: TRBV6-5; D: -; J: TRBJ1-5; CDR3: CASSRHGANNQPQHF; DNA: TGTGCCAGCAGCCGCCACGGAGCTAACAATCAGCCCCAGCATTTT
size: few; V: TRBV7-8; D: -; J: TRBJ1-1; CDR3: CASSLGDLTAAFF; DNA: TGTGCCAGCAGCTTAGGCGATTTGACAGCAGCTTTCTTT
size: once; V: TRBV5-1; D: TRBD1; J: TRBJ1-2; CDR3: CASSPDRVSGYTF; DNA: TGCGCCAGCAGCCCGGACAGGGTGAGTGGCTACACCTTC
size: -; V: TRBV6-6; D: TRBD2; J: TRBJ2-7; CDR3: CASTNPGLGVYEQYF; DNA: TGTGCCAGCACTAACCCGGGACTAGGCGTATACGAGCAGTACTTC
size: -; V: TRBV4-1; D: -; J: TRBJ1-4; CDR3: CASSQDSEKLFF; DNA: TGCGCCAGCAGCCAAGACTCTGAAAAACTGTTTTTT
size: -; V: TRBV11-2; D: TRBD2; J: TRBJ2-7; CDR3: CASSLASAGGPYEQYF; DNA: TGTGCCAGCAGCTTAGCATCAGCGGGAGGGCCGTACGAGCAGTACTTC
size: -; V: TRBV6-5; D: TRBD1; J: TRBJ2-3; CDR3: CASSSGDRGLIDTQYF; DNA: TGTGCCAGCAGTTCGGGGGACAGGGGCCTTATAGATACGCAGTATTTT
size: -; V: TRBV11-1; D: TRBD2; J: TRBJ2-3; CDR3: CASSLRWPAGGLGTQYF; DNA: TGTGCCAGCAGCCTAAGGTGGCCAGCGGGGGGACTTGGTACGCAGTATTTT
size: -; V: TRBV6-1; D: -; J: TRBJ1-2; CDR3: CASYSGSNYGYTF; DNA: TGTGCCAGCTATAGTGGGAGCAACTATGGCTACACCTTC
size: -; V: TRBV7-2; D: TRBD2; J: TRBJ2-1; CDR3: CASSLREWFFSEQFF; DNA: TGTGCCAGCAGCTTGCGGGAGTGGTTTTTTAGTGAGCAGTTCTTC
size: -; V: TRBV25-1; D: -; J: TRBJ1-2; CDR3: CASSAPQGYGYTF; DNA: TGTGCCAGCAGTGCCCCCCAGGGCTATGGCTACACCTTC
size: -; V: TRBV19; D: -; J: TRBJ1-5; CDR3: CASSILAGGNQPQHF; DNA: TGTGCCAGTAGTATATTGGCCGGGGGGAATCAGCCCCAGCATTTT
size: -; V: TRBV7-9; D: TRBD2; J: TRBJ2-7; CDR3: CASSCDTPRDYLYEQYF; DNA: TGTGCCAGCAGCTGTGACACCCCCCGGGACTATTTATACGAGCAGTACTTC
size: -; V: TRBV10-3; D: TRBD2; J: TRBJ2-1; CDR3: CAISPSGISYNEQFF; DNA: TGTGCCATCTCGCCTAGCGGGATTAGCTACAATGAGCAGTTCTTC
size: few; V: TRBV7-6; D: -; J: TRBJ1-5; CDR3: CASSYLGEPQHF; DNA: TGTGCCAGCAGCTATCTAGGGGAGCCCCAGCATTTT
size: -; V: TRBV27; D: TRBD2; J: TRBJ2-3; CDR3: CASSLRLAAPDTQYF; DNA: TGTGCCAGCAGTTTAAGACTAGCGGCCCCAGATACGCAGTATTTT
size: -; V: TRBV6-4; D: -; J: TRBJ2-5; CDR3: CASTGWAQETQYF; DNA: TGTGCCAGCACAGGGTGGGCTCAAGAGACCCAGTACTTC
size: -; V: TRBV2; D: TRBD1; J: TRBJ2-7; CDR3: CASSTQGPEQYF; DNA: TGTGCCAGCAGTACACAGGGGCCCGAGCAGTACTTC
size: -; V: TRBV6-6; D: -; J: TRBJ2-1; CDR3: CASSPLRSDNEQFF; DNA: TGTGCCAGCAGTCCCCTCAGAAGCGACAATGAGCAGTTCTTC
size: -; V: TRBV29-1; D: TRBD1; J: TRBJ1-1; CDR3: CSVRQGRAFF; DNA: TGCAGCGTTAGACAGGGTAGGGCTTTCTTT
size: -; V: TRBV18; D: -; J: TRBJ2-2; CDR3: CASSPVAGARNTGELFF; DNA: TGTGCCAGCTCACCAGTTGCAGGGGCTCGGAACACCGGGGAGCTGTTTTTT
size: -; V: TRBV11-3; D: TRBD1; J: TRBJ2-7; CDR3: CASSWGSGQTYEQYF; DNA: TGTGCCAGCAGCTGGGGATCGGGACAGACCTACGAGCAGTACTTC
size: -; V: TRBV7-9; D: TRBD1; J: TRBJ2-2; CDR3: CASSYTGGDNEGELFF; DNA: TGTGCCAGCAGCTACACAGGGGGAGATAATGAAGGGGAGCTGTTTTTT
size: -; V: TRBV5-1; D: -; J: TRBJ1-1; CDR3: CASSFRGNTEAFF; DNA: TGCGCCAGCAGCTTCCGCGGGAACACTGAAGCTTTCTTT
size: -; V: TRBV18; D: -; J: TRBJ2-3; CDR3: CASSPLGYTDTQYF; DNA: TGTGCCAGCTCACCATTGGGCTACACAGATACGCAGTATTTT
size: -; V: TRBV11-3; D: -; J: TRBJ2-2; CDR3: CASSFHIGGELFF; DNA: TGTGCCAGCAGCTTCCACATTGGCGGGGAGCTGTTTTTT
size: -; V: TRBV2; D: TRBD1; J: TRBJ1-2; CDR3: CASTPTGFGYTF; DNA: TGTGCCAGCACCCCGACAGGGTTTGGCTACACCTTC
size: -; V: TRBV6-1; D: TRBD1; J: TRBJ1-4; CDR3: CASSDFQGVDEKLFF; DNA: TGTGCCAGCAGTGATTTTCAGGGGGTAGACGAAAAACTGTTTTTT
size: -; V: TRBV6-5; D: TRBD1; J: TRBJ2-3; CDR3: CASSFTGTGGTDTQYF; DNA: TGTGCCAGCAGTTTTACCGGGACAGGGGGCACAGATACGCAGTATTTT
size: -; V: TRBV4-1; D: TRBD1; J: TRBJ2-5; CDR3: CASSQRRGITETQYF; DNA: TGCGCCAGCAGCCAGCGCAGGGGGATAACGGAGACCCAGTACTTC
size: -; V: TRBV5-4; D: TRBD1; J: TRBJ1-5; CDR3: CASSAGGGPPQHF; DNA: TGTGCCAGCAGCGCAGGGGGCGGACCGCCCCAGCATTTT
size: -; V: TRBV6-1; D: -; J: TRBJ2-7; CDR3: CASSSREYEQYF; DNA: TGTGCCAGCTCCTCGAGGGAATACGAGCAGTACTTC
size: -; V: TRBV4-3; D: -; J: TRBJ2-7; CDR3: CASSQDRYYEQYF; DNA: TGCGCCAGCAGCCAAGACAGGTACTACGAGCAGTACTTC
size: -; V: TRBV9; D: -; J: TRBJ2-1; CDR3: CASSVGGGPYNEQFF; DNA: TGTGCCAGCAGCGTAGGCGGGGGCCCCTACAATGAGCAGTTCTTC